The 27 T cell receptor beta chains given below trace back to one sample, sequenced in a study of identical twins. MiXCR, run by TCRdb on the 5' RACE reads, gives a single entry per CDR3 protein. The sample has 700,000 or so distinct CDR3 sequences, approximately 9% seen once. The sample was also linked to a second study, of yellow fever vaccine responses in identical twins.

Sequencing was performed on PBMCs. The receptors derive from a woman between 18 and 30 years old in good health.

The chain combines TRBV5-1 with TRBJ2-7, with D perhaps matching TRBD1 (6 bases). The ends were cut back, 3 bases at V and 1 base at J, with 14 bases in the middle. CDR1 SGHRS and CDR2 YFSETQ come from the germline V gene. The CDR3 covers 15 residues. In nucleotides, the CDR3 is TGCGCCAGCAGCTCGGACAGTTTTTCTTCCTACGAGCAGTACTTC. Translation gives CASSSDSFSSYEQYF. The whole variable domain, remainder taken from reference TRBV5-1 and TRBJ2-7, is KAGVTQTPRYLIKTRGQQVTLSCSPISGHRSVSWYQQTPGQGLQFLFEYFSETQRNKGNFPGRFSGRQFSNSRSEMNVSTLELGDSALYLCASSSDSFSSYEQYFGPGTRLTVT.

The chain has TRBV12-3 or TRBV12-4 and TRBJ2-3; no definite D call. The CDR3 loop spans 15 amino acids. V lost 3 bases and J 1 base, leaving 11 bases between the germline ends. CDR3 DNA sequence: TGTGCCAGCAGTTTGCAACAACTGGGCACAGATACGCAGTATTTT. As protein: CASSLQQLGTDTQYF.

The V call is TRBV7-6, the J call TRBJ2-5; 10 bases map to TRBD2. CDR3 length equals 18 residues. Trimming removed 5 bases from V and 5 bases from J; junction bases left unmatched: 17. CDR1 and CDR2 from the germline V gene are SGHVS and FNYEAQ. CDR3 sequence: CASSRGVAGGPSGETQYF. In DNA, the CDR3 is TGTGCCAGCAGCCGAGGTGTAGCGGGGGGCCCCTCCGGGGAGACCCAGTACTTC.

This rearrangement joins TRBV20-1 to TRBJ1-6; D is undetermined. CDR3 length: 13 amino acids. Germline lookup yields CDR1 DFQATT and CDR2 SNEGSKA (reference sequence). The V end was cut by 4 bases, the J end by 6 bases, with 10 bases between. Here the CDR3 DNA reads TGCAGTGCTAAGGTGGATGGTAATTCACCCCTCCACTTT. Protein sequence: CSAKVDGNSPLHF.

The chain couples TRBV7-2 to TRBJ2-7; 7 nucleotides agree with TRBD1. The V segment lost 0 bases and the J segment 1 base; nucleotides outside the gene matches: 3. Germline CDR1 SGHTA, CDR2 FQGNSA. The CDR3 loop spans 15 amino acids. CDR3 coding DNA: TGTGCCAGCAGCTTAGCGGGACAGCCTTCCTACGAGCAGTACTTC. This sequence encodes CASSLAGQPSYEQYF.

The J gene is TRBJ2-7, the V gene TRBV20-1; 11 bases are shared with TRBD1. J was trimmed by 3 bases and V by 6 bases; bases with no gene match: 7. Looked up from germline, CDR1 is DFQATT and CDR2 is SNEGSKA (reference sequence). The CDR3 covers 14 residues. The CDR3 DNA follows: TGCAGTGCGCAAGCCGGGACAGGGGGCTACGAGCAGTACTTC. It encodes CSAQAGTGGYEQYF.

This clonotype showed up just a few times. The V and J genes are TRBV28 and TRBJ1-1; D is possibly TRBD1 (5 bases). This CDR3 has 12 amino acids. V lost 6 bases and J lost 11, with 16 bases in between. Germline CDR1 is MDHEN and CDR2 is SYDVKM. CDR3 nucleotide sequence: TGTGCCAGCAGCCAAATCAGGGTGGATGCTTTCTTT. Amino acids: CASSQIRVDAFF.

This clonotype has at least ten counts. The rearrangement joins TRBV12-3 or TRBV12-4 to TRBJ1-1; the D is unclear. The CDR3 spans 13 residues. V lost 2 bases and J lost 4, with 8 bases in between. The CDR3 spells CASSLRSGTEAFF. The DNA of the CDR3 is TGTGCCAGCAGTTTACGCTCAGGCACTGAAGCTTTCTTT.

This clonotype was seen a few times. The chain is built from TRBV6-1 and TRBJ2-1; tentative D call: TRBD2 (6 bases). V lost 5 bases and J 2 bases, leaving 10 bases between the germline ends. CDR1 MNHNS and CDR2 SASEGT come from the germline V gene. The CDR3 is made up of 14 amino acids. Here the CDR3 DNA reads TGTGCCAGCAGTCGCGGGGCCACCTACAATGAGCAGTTCTTC. It translates to CASSRGATYNEQFF.

This chain links TRBV11-2 with TRBJ1-1, with unresolved D. Trimming took off 9 bases at V and 7 bases at J, with 12 bases between the two ends. The CDR3 consists of 11 residues. Germline V gene lookup returns CDR1 SGHAT and CDR2 FQNNGV. CDR3 nucleotides: TGTGCCAGTACCGAAGGGAGTGAAGCTTTCTTT. Translated: CASTEGSEAFF.

This clonotype was seen more than once but under ten times. This sequence joins TRBV20-1 and TRBJ2-7; D is undetermined. The V and J ends lost 1 base and 0 bases respectively, with 7 bases between them. The CDR3 has 13 amino acids. The germline CDR1 and CDR2 sequences are DFQATT and SNEGSKA (reference sequence). The CDR3, as DNA: TGCAGTGCTAGAGGGCCTGGCTCCTACGAGCAGTACTTC. Translated: CSARGPGSYEQYF.

The V and J genes are TRBV5-1 and TRBJ2-3; 8 nucleotides agree with TRBD2. The V and J ends lost 0 bases and 4 bases, in that order; junction bases with no gene match: 4. The CDR3 has 15 residues. Germline V gene data show CDR1 as SGHRS and CDR2 as YFSETQ. CDR3 in DNA: TGCGCCAGCAGCTTGGTTAGCGGGGTGGCAGATACGCAGTATTTT. This gives the protein CASSLVSGVADTQYF.

The chain recombines TRBV7-2 with TRBJ2-7; 7 bases fit TRBD1. The CDR3 length is 14 residues. The germline V gene has CDR1 SGHTA and CDR2 FQGNSA. Trimming took 0 bases from V and 5 from J; bases not matched to a gene: 4. The CDR3 nucleotides read TGTGCCAGCAGCTTAGCACAGGGGATCAACGAGCAGTACTTC. Translated: CASSLAQGINEQYF.

The chain links TRBV4-1 to TRBJ2-3, with unresolved D. V lost 0 bases and J lost 0, with 25 bases in between. The CDR3 covers 21 residues. In germline, CDR1 is MGHRA, CDR2 YSYEKL. The CDR3 bases are TGCGCCAGCAGCCAAGATGGCTCTAGAGAAGTTTTAAACTTTAGCACAGATACGCAGTATTTT. Its translation is CASSQDGSREVLNFSTDTQYF.

The V and J genes are TRBV6-5 and TRBJ2-3; D assignment may be TRBD1 or TRBD2 (5 bases each). This CDR3 contains 18 residues. Trimming stripped 2 bases from V and 5 bases from J, with 23 bases between. The V gene's germline CDR1 is MNHEY and CDR2 SVGAGI. As DNA, the CDR3 is TGTGCCAGCAGTTACACCTCGACGGGGCACACAAGGCTAGATACGCAGTATTTT. Residues: CASSYTSTGHTRLDTQYF.

In its sample, this clonotype was seen many times. The rearrangement joins TRBV5-1 to TRBJ2-1; D unclear. Trimming removed 1 base at V and 3 bases at J, with 2 bases between. Per the germline V gene, CDR1 is SGHRS and CDR2 is YFSETQ. This CDR3 has 12 residues. CDR3 DNA: TGCGCCAGCAGCTTGATCTACAATGAGCAGTTCTTC. Amino acid sequence: CASSLIYNEQFF.

The rearrangement uses TRBV7-9 and TRBJ1-4, with TRBD1 matching over 9 bases. Trimming removed 4 bases from V and 7 bases from J; junction bases left unmatched: 4. The CDR3 length is 14 residues. CDR1 SEHNR and CDR2 FQNEAQ come from the germline V gene (reference sequence). The CDR3 loop is CASSWDREGEKLFF. The CDR3 DNA reads TGTGCCAGCAGCTGGGACAGGGAAGGTGAAAAACTGTTTTTT.

The chain carries TRBV7-8 and TRBJ2-7, with unresolved D. Germline-derived CDR1 and CDR2 are SGHVS and FQNEAQ. The CDR3 sequence is 14 residues long. V gave up 1 base and J gave up 7 bases, with 14 bases separating them. As DNA, the CDR3 is TGTGCCAGCAGCTTAGGATCAGCCTTGGGGGAGCAGTACTTC. It specifies CASSLGSALGEQYF.

This clonotype was seen repeatedly, ten times or more. This sequence joins TRBV29-1 and TRBJ2-5; D perhaps matches TRBD2 (6 bases). CDR1 and CDR2 from the germline V gene are SQVTM and ANQGSEA. This CDR3 has 11 residues. The V end lost 6 bases, the J end lost 5 bases, and 10 bases lay between the germline ends. CDR3 sequence (DNA): TGCAGCGTGGGAGGATCGGAGACCCAGTACTTC. Residues: CSVGGSETQYF.

This sequence joins TRBV7-9 and TRBJ2-7, with a possible D match to TRBD2 (7 bases). V was cut by 5 bases and J by 4 bases, with 18 bases left in between. CDR3 size: 15 residues. Germline values: CDR1 SEHNR, CDR2 FQNEAQ (reference sequence). As DNA, the CDR3 is TGTGCCAGCAGCAAATGGGGGGGCGGGAGATACGAGCAGTACTTC. This sequence encodes CASSKWGGGRYEQYF.

This chain connects TRBV20-1 to TRBJ2-5; 10 nucleotides align to TRBD1. This CDR3 comprises 15 residues. Germline CDR1 is DFQATT and CDR2 is SNEGSKA (reference sequence). J lost 4 bases, V lost 0 bases, and 5 bases had no gene match. CDR3: CSAREEDRGTETQYF. The CDR3 DNA follows: TGCAGTGCTAGAGAGGAGGACAGGGGGACAGAGACCCAGTACTTC.

The J gene is TRBJ1-5, the V gene TRBV5-6, with 7 bases identical to TRBD1. Trimming took 4 bases from V and 3 from J; bases not matched to a gene: 4. The CDR3 totals 14 residues. Germline CDR1 is SGHDT and CDR2 is YYEEEE. In nucleotides, the CDR3 is TGTGCCAGCAGCCTAGGACAGGTCAATCAGCCCCAGCATTTT. This encodes CASSLGQVNQPQHF. Using reference TRBV5-6 and TRBJ1-5 for the parts outside the CDR3, the full variable domain is DAGVTQSPTHLIKTRGQQVTLRCSPKSGHDTVSWYQQALGQGPQFIFQYYEEEERQRGNFPDRFSGHQFPNYSSELNVNALLLGDSALYLCASSLGQVNQPQHFGDGTRLSIL.

This clonotype was seen a few times. CDR3 DNA sequence: TGCAGTGCTAGAGATTCGGGAGGGGGACTGAGGCCCCAGCATTTT. As protein: CSARDSGGGLRPQHF. V is TRBV20-1 and J is TRBJ1-5, with D possibly TRBD1 on 6 matching bases. The CDR3 covers 15 residues. Germline V lookup: CDR1 DFQATT, CDR2 SNEGSKA (reference sequence). V lost 0 bases and J lost 9, with 18 bases in between.

This chain connects TRBV7-2 to TRBJ2-4, with 10 bases that match TRBD1. V was clipped by 0 bases and J by 2 bases; unmatched bases: 1. The CDR3 totals 16 residues. CDR1 and CDR2 (germline): SGHTA, FQGNSA. The CDR3 here is CASSLADRGPKNIQYF. The DNA of the CDR3 is TGTGCCAGCAGCTTAGCCGACAGGGGGCCCAAAAACATTCAGTACTTC.

This clonotype was seen a few times. This chain joins TRBV9 and TRBJ2-5; TRBD1 is a possible D gene (6 bases). There are 16 residues in the CDR3. Germline CDR1 SGDLS, CDR2 YYNGEE. Between the trimmed V and J ends, which lost 0 bases and 0 bases, there was a span of 12 bases. The CDR3 loop is CASSVARGSYQETQYF. The CDR3, as DNA: TGTGCCAGCAGCGTAGCCAGGGGATCGTACCAAGAGACCCAGTACTTC.

This clonotype was observed a few times. The gene calls are TRBV30 and TRBJ2-1; D unclear. Germline V gives CDR1 GTSNPN, CDR2 SVGIG (reference sequence). CDR3 length equals 10 residues. The V end lost 3 bases, the J end lost 7 bases, and 4 bases lay between the germline ends. CDR3 region: CAWSINEQFF. The CDR3 DNA sequence: TGTGCCTGGAGCATTAATGAGCAGTTCTTC.

V usage is TRBV29-1 and J usage is TRBJ1-5; TRBD1 aligns across 7 bases. Germline-derived CDR1 and CDR2 are SQVTM and ANQGSEA. V shed 5 bases, J shed 5 bases, and the junction held 6 bases outside the gene matches. This CDR3 is 13 amino acids long. The CDR3 DNA reads as TGCAGCGTTCGGACAGGTCATGATCAGCCCCAGCATTTT. Amino acid sequence: CSVRTGHDQPQHF.